The entry below describes one T cell receptor (beta chain). In the original analysis: Quantification of nucleated cells was approximated via reference gene primer amplification. The table came from immunoSEQ multiplex PCR; TCRdb's copy has only in-frame clones and leaves some out. That table gives V, J and clone size, and the DNA gave D and trimming. Of 140,000 or so clones listed, approximately 88% were seen once; the top ten hold over 1.5%. This sample stems from a study of blood T cell repertoires in COVID-19. Study in general: Collection of acute and convalescent COVID-19 samples took place in the United States, Italy and Spain. PBMCs, B-cell-depleted T cells, or T cells provided the cDNA or gDNA that made up the material.

CDR1 and CDR2 (germline): SEHNR, FQNEAQ (reference sequence). This CDR3 region has 15 residues. V dropped 4 bases and J dropped 6; count of bases not matched to a gene: 6. V gene TRBV7-9 combines with J gene TRBJ1-6; 7 bases map to TRBD1. The TCR comes from a man between 65 and 80 years old with acute or convalescent COVID-19. Sequencing used peripheral blood. The CDR3 DNA is TGTGCCAGCAGCTCATCAGGGGGTTTTAATTCACCCCTCCACTTT. Translating it yields CASSSSGGFNSPLHF.